The clone carrying this T cell receptor (beta chain) appeared a few times. Antigen unknown. These data are taken from a study of response to subunit inactivated influenza vaccine. General observations from the study: T cells newly recruited by each seasonal influenza vaccination are few, the authors suggested.

TCRdb fed the RT-PCR reads into MiXCR, producing one record per CDR3 protein. The table lists a few hundred thousand distinct CDR3 sequences, 13% to 15% of them singletons. The V end was cut by 5 bases, the J end by 2 bases, with 19 bases between. The germline gives CDR1 SEHNR, CDR2 FQNEAQ (reference sequence). The CDR3 has 16 residues. V is TRBV7-9 and J is TRBJ2-7, with a tentative D call TRBD2 (6 bases). The clonotype was recovered from a man in his fifties or sixties who received an inactivated influenza vaccine. The sequencing here drew on PBMCs from blood, taken approximately 13 days after vaccination. The CDR3 reads CASSNSLALIAYEQYF. For the CDR3, the DNA is TGTGCCAGCAGCAACTCGCTAGCGTTAATTGCCTACGAGCAGTACTTC.